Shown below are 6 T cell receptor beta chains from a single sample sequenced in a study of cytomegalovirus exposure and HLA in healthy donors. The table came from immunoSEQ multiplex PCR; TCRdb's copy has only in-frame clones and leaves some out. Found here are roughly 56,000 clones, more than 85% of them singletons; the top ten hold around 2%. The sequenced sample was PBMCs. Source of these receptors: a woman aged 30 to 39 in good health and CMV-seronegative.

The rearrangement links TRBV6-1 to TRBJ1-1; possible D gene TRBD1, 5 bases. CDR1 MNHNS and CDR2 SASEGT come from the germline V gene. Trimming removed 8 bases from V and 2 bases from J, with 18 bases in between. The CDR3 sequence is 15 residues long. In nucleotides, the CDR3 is TGTGCCAGCGGGACGGGAGCTCTAGTTAACACTGAAGCTTTCTTT. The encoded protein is CASGTGALVNTEAFF.

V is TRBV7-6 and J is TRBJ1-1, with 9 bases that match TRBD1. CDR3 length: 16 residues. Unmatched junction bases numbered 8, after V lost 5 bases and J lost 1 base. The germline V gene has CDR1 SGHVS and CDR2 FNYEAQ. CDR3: CASSKYPGQGNTEAFF. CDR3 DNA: TGTGCCAGCAGCAAGTACCCGGGACAGGGGAACACTGAAGCTTTCTTT.

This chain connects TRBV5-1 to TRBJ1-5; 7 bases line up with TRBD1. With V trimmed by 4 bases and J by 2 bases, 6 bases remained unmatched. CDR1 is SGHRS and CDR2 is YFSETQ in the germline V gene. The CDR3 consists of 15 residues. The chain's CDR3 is CASSVDGQGNQPQHF. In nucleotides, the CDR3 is TGCGCCAGCAGCGTAGACGGACAGGGCAATCAGCCCCAGCATTTT.

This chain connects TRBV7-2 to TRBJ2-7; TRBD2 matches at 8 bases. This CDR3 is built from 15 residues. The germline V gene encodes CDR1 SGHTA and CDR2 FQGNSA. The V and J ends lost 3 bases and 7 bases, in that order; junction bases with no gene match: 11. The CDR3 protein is CASSLGGGMSGEQYF. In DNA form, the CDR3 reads TGTGCCAGCAGCTTGGGCGGGGGGATGTCTGGAGAGCAGTACTTC. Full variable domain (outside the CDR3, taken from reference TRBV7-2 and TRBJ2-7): GAGVSQSPSNKVTEKGKDVELRCDPISGHTALYWYRQSLGQGLEFLIYFQGNSAPDKSGLPSDRFSAERTGGSVSTLTIQRTQQEDSAVYLCASSLGGGMSGEQYFGPGTRLTVT.

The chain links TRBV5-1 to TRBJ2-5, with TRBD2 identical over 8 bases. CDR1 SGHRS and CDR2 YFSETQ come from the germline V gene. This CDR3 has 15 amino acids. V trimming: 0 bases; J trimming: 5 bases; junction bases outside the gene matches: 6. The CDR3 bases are TGCGCCAGCAGCTTGGCCAGCGGGGGCCCGGAGACCCAGTACTTC. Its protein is CASSLASGGPETQYF.

In DNA, the CDR3 is TGTGCCACCAGCAGGTTCGGACAGGGGCAGCCCCAGCATTTT. Protein sequence: CATSRFGQGQPQHF. The rearrangement links TRBV15 to TRBJ1-5; 9 bases map to TRBD1. CDR3 size: 14 residues. After removal of 3 bases from V and 7 bases from J, the junction contained 4 bases not matched to a gene. Germline CDR1 is LNHNV and CDR2 is YYDKDF (reference sequence).